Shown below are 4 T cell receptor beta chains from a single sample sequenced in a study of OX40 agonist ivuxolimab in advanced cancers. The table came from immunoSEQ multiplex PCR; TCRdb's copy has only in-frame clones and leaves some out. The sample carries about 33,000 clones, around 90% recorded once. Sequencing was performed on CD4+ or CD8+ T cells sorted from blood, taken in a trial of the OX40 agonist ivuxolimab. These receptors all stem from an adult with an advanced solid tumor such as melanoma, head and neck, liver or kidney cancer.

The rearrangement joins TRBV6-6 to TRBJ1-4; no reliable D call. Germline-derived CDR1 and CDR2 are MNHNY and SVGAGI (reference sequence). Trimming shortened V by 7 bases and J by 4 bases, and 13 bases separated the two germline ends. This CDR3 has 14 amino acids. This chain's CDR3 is CASTFGGLNEKLFF. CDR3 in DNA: TGTGCCAGCACCTTCGGTGGGCTTAATGAAAAACTGTTTTTT.

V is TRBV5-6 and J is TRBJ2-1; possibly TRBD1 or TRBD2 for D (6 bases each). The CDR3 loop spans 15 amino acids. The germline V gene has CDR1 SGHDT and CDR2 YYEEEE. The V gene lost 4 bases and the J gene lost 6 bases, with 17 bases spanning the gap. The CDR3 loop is CASSLGPGGGNEQFF. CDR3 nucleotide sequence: TGTGCCAGCAGCCTTGGACCTGGAGGGGGCAATGAGCAGTTCTTC.

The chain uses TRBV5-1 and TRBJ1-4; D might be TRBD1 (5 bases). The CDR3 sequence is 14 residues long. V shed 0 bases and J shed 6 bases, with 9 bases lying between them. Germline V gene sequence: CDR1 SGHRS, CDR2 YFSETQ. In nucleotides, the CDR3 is TGCGCCAGCAGCTTGGTTAGGGGTGATGAAAAACTGTTTTTT. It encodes CASSLVRGDEKLFF. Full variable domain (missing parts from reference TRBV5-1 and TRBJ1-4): KAGVTQTPRYLIKTRGQQVTLSCSPISGHRSVSWYQQTPGQGLQFLFEYFSETQRNKGNFPGRFSGRQFSNSRSEMNVSTLELGDSALYLCASSLVRGDEKLFFGSGTQLSVL.

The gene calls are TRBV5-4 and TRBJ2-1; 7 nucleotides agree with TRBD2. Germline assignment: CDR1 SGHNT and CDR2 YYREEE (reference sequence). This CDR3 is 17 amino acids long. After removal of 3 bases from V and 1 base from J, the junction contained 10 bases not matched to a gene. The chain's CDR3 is CASSSGTTRGSYNEQFF. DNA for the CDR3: TGTGCCAGCAGCTCAGGGACTACCCGGGGGTCCTACAATGAGCAGTTCTTC.